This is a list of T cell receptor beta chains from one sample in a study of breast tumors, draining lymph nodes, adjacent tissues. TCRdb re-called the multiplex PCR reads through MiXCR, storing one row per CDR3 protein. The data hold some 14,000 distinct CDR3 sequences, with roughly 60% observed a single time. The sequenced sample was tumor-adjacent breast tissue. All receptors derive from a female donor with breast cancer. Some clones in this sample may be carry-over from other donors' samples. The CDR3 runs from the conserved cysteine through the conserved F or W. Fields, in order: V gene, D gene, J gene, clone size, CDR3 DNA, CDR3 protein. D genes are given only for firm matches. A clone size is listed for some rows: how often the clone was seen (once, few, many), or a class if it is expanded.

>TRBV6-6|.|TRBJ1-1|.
TGTGCCAGCAGACGGATTCTCGGGGGAAGAGACACTGAAGCTTTCTTT
CASRRILGGRDTEAFF
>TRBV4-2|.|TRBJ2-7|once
TGTGCCAGCAGCCAAGTTTGGGGCAGAAAATTCTACGAGCAGTACTTC
CASSQVWGRKFYEQYF
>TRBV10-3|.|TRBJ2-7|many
TGTGCCATCCAAGGGGTATCCTACGAGCAGTACTTC
CAIQGVSYEQYF
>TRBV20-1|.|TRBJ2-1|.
TGCAGTGGGGTTGCGGACTGGGGCAATGAGCAGTTCTTC
CSGVADWGNEQFF
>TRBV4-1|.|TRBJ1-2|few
TGCGCCAGCAGCCAAGATGCCACTCGGTACGGCTACACCTTC
CASSQDATRYGYTF
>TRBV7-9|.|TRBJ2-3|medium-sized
TGTGCCAGCAGCTTGGGGGGAGCCCTCACCGGAGATACGCAGTATTTT
CASSLGGALTGDTQYF
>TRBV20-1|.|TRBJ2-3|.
TGCAGTGCTAGAACAACGGTGGGTTTCGGCACAGATACGCAGTATTTT
CSARTTVGFGTDTQYF
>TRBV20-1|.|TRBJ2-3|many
TGCAGTGCTCTGCTAACCGACGCTACGAATACGCAGTATTTT
CSALLTDATNTQYF
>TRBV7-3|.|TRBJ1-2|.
TGTGCCAGCAGCTTTGGACAGAACTATGGCTACACCTTC
CASSFGQNYGYTF
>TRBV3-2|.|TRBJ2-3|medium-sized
TGTGCCAGCAGCCAAGCGGGAGCGGGAGAATGGGTTTCAGATACGCAGTATTTT
CASSQAGAGEWVSDTQYF
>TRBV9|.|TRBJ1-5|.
TGTGCCAGCAGCGTAGGGGGGAATAGCAATCAGCCCCAGCATTTT
CASSVGGNSNQPQHF
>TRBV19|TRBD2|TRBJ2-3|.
TGTGCCAGTAGGACTAGCGGGAGGGCCTCGTCAGATACGCAGTATTTT
CASRTSGRASSDTQYF
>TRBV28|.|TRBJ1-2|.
TGTGCCGCGGGTGGGGGAGTAGGCTACACCTTC
CAAGGGVGYTF
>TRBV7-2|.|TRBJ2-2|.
TGTGCCAGCAGTCAAGCAGGGCAACCCAGGGAGCTGTTTTTT
CASSQAGQPRELFF
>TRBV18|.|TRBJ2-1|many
TGTGCCAGCTCACCCGGGGGAGCCAATGAGCAGTTCTTC
CASSPGGANEQFF
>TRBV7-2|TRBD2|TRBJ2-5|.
TGTGCCAGCAGCTCGCCGTCACTAGCGGGGGGGCTGAAGACCCAGTACTTC
CASSSPSLAGGLKTQYF
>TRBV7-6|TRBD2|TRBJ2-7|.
TGTGCCAGCAGCCCAGGGACTAGCGGGGGCTACGAGCAGTACTTC
CASSPGTSGGYEQYF
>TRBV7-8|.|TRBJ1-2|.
TGTGCCAGCAGCTTGACAACCTACGGGCGGTACTTCTTC
CASSLTTYGRYFF
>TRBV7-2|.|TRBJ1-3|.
TGTGCCAGCAGCGGCCTACAGGGCTCCTCTGGAAACACCATATATTTT
CASSGLQGSSGNTIYF
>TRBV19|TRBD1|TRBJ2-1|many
TGTGCCAGTAGTATAGTAGGTTTCGGGACAGGGCCCAATGAGCAGTTCTTC
CASSIVGFGTGPNEQFF
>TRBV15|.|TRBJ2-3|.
TGTGCCACCAGCAGGGCCACGTATCGCGCAGATACGCAGTATTTT
CATSRATYRADTQYF
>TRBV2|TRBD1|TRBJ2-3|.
TGTGCTAGCAGTCCCGGACAGGGGGTAGGAGATACGCAGTATTTT
CASSPGQGVGDTQYF
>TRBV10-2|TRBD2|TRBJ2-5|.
TGCGCCAGCAGGGGTCCTAGCGGGGGGTTTAAAAGAGGGACCCAGTACTTC
CASRGPSGGFKRGTQYF
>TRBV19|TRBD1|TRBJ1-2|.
TGTGCCAGTAGCCCGGGACAGGGGTGGAGGGGCTACACCTTC
CASSPGQGWRGYTF